What follows are 7 T cell receptor beta chains derived from one specimen sequenced in a study of T-cell memory formation after mild COVID-19. TCRdb used MiXCR to reprocess the 5' RACE reads, holding one entry per CDR3 protein. This sample has about 140,000 distinct CDR3 sequences, with more than 14% found just once. Sequenced: PBMCs or a T cell subset sorted from them (not recorded which). The receptor set was obtained from an adult woman who had mild COVID-19 (a few samples of this study predate the infection). Cell type and time point are not known.

This clonotype appeared a few times. V is TRBV24-1 and J is TRBJ2-1; D remains unclear. V was clipped by 4 bases and J by 5 bases, with 8 bases between them. CDR1 is KGHDR, CDR2 SFDVKD, per germline. This CDR3 contains 13 residues. The CDR3 protein is CATSDRSDNEQFF. The CDR3 bases are TGTGCCACCAGTGACCGCAGTGACAATGAGCAGTTCTTC.

The chain joins TRBV12-3 or TRBV12-4 to TRBJ1-1; D is undetermined. The length of the CDR3 is 13 residues. Trimming left V 6 bases short and J 0 bases short, with 8 bases between. The CDR3 protein is CASRPNLNTEAFF. CDR3 DNA sequence: TGTGCCAGCAGGCCTAATCTGAACACTGAAGCTTTCTTT.

This chain uses TRBV12-3 or TRBV12-4 with TRBJ2-1; 9 positions match TRBD2. V lost 6 bases to trimming and J lost 8 bases; unmatched junction nucleotides: 11. The CDR3 sequence is 15 residues long. CDR3 nucleotides: TGTGCCAGCAGGCAATTTAGCGGGAGTGTCTATGAGCAGTTCTTC. Its translation: CASRQFSGSVYEQFF.

The CDR3 DNA sequence: TGTGCCAGCAGACAGGGTGGCGCTTTCTTT. It specifies CASRQGGAFF. The chain combines TRBV13 with TRBJ1-1; the D gene is possibly TRBD1 (6 bases). V lost 6 bases to trimming and J lost 11 bases, with 10 bases between them. The CDR3 loop spans 10 amino acids. Per germline, CDR1 PRHDT and CDR2 FYEKMQ (reference sequence).

This clonotype was seen a handful of times. The V call is TRBV29-1, the J call TRBJ2-2; 7 positions match TRBD1. This CDR3 contains 12 residues. After removal of 6 bases from V and 6 bases from J, the junction contained 4 bases not matched to a gene. The germline V gene has CDR1 SQVTM and CDR2 ANQGSEA. The CDR3 sequence: CSVPTGSGELFF. DNA of the CDR3: TGCAGCGTCCCGACAGGGTCCGGGGAGCTGTTTTTT.

This clonotype was picked up a small number of times. The chain is built from TRBV18 and TRBJ2-5, with D hard to call. The V end was cut by 6 bases, the J end by 5 bases, with 13 bases between. Germline CDR1 KGHSH, CDR2 LQKENI. The CDR3 loop spans 13 amino acids. The CDR3 spells CASSLGLGETQYF. The CDR3, as DNA: TGTGCCAGCTCCCTGGGATTGGGGGAGACCCAGTACTTC.

This clonotype was observed once. The J gene is TRBJ2-7, the V gene TRBV29-1, with D perhaps TRBD2 (5 bases). CDR3 size: 11 residues. The V and J ends lost 1 base and 11 bases respectively, with 12 bases between them. The germline V gene has CDR1 SQVTM and CDR2 ANQGSEA. The CDR3 reads CSVEVLEEKYF. The CDR3 nucleotides are TGCAGCGTTGAAGTTCTGGAGGAAAAGTACTTC.